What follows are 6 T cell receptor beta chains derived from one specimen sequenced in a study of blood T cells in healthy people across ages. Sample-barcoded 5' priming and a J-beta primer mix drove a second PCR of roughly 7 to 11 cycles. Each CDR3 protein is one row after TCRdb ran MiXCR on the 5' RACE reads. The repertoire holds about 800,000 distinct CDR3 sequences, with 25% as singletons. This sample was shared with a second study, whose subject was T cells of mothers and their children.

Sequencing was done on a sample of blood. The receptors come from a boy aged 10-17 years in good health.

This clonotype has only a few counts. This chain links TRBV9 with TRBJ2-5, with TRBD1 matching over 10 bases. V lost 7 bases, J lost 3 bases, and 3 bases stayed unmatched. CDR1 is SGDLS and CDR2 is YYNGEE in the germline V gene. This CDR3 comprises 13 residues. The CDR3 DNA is TGTGCCAGCGGACAGGGGGACGAAGAGACCCAGTACTTC. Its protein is CASGQGDEETQYF.

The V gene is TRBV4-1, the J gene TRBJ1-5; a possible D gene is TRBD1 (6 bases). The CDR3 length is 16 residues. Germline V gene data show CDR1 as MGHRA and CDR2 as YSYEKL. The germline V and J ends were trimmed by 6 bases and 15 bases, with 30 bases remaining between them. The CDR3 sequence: CASSPSTGQVIRSRHF. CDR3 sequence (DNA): TGCGCCAGCAGTCCCTCGACAGGCCAAGTAATCAGATCGCGGCATTTT.

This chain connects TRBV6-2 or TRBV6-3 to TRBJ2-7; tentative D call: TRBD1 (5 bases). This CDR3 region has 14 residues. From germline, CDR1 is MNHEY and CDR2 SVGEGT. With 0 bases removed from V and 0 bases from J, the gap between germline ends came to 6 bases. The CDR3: CASSYSDNSYEQYF. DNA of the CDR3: TGTGCCAGCAGTTACTCGGACAACTCCTACGAGCAGTACTTC.

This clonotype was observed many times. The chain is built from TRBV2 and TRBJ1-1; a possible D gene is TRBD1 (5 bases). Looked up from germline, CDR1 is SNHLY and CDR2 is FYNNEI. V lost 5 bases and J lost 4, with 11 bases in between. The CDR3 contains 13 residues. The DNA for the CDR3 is TGTGCCAGCAGTTACGCGGGGGGCACTGAAGCTTTCTTT. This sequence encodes CASSYAGGTEAFF.

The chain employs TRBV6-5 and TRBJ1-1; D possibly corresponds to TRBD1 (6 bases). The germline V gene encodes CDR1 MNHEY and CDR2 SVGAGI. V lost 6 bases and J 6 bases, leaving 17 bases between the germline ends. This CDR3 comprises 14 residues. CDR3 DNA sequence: TGTGCCAGCAGAGACCCGACAGGCAGCGCTGAAGCTTTCTTT. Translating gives CASRDPTGSAEAFF.

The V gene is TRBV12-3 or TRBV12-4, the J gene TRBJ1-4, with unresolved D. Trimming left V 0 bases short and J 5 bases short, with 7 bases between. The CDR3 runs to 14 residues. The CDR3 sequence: CASSLARPNEKLFF. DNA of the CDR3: TGTGCCAGCAGTTTAGCACGGCCAAATGAAAAACTGTTTTTT.